This T cell receptor (beta chain) was retrieved from a study of blood T cells in healthy people across ages. General observations from the study: From one million sequenced T cells, diversity estimates were lower bounds.

A remark on this clonotype: Its specificity is not known.

CDR3 length: 13 residues. Looked up from germline, CDR1 is MGHDK and CDR2 is SYGVNS. Together with a sample-barcoded 5' primer, a J-beta primer mix was included in a second PCR lasting about 6 to 12 cycles. TCRdb re-analysed the 5' RACE reads in MiXCR, keeping a single row per CDR3 protein. Among 1.5 million to 2 million distinct CDR3 sequences, 49% were seen once, and the ten largest hold less than 2.5%. The receptor was derived from a middle-aged woman in good health. The chain employs TRBV25-1 and TRBJ2-4; D might be TRBD1 (6 bases). The DNA end is more similar to TRBJ2-7, so the J call may be wrong. Input material: blood. As DNA, the CDR3 is TGTGCCAGCAGCGGGGACACGAGGAACGAGCAGTACTTC. Its protein product is CASSGDTRNEQYF.